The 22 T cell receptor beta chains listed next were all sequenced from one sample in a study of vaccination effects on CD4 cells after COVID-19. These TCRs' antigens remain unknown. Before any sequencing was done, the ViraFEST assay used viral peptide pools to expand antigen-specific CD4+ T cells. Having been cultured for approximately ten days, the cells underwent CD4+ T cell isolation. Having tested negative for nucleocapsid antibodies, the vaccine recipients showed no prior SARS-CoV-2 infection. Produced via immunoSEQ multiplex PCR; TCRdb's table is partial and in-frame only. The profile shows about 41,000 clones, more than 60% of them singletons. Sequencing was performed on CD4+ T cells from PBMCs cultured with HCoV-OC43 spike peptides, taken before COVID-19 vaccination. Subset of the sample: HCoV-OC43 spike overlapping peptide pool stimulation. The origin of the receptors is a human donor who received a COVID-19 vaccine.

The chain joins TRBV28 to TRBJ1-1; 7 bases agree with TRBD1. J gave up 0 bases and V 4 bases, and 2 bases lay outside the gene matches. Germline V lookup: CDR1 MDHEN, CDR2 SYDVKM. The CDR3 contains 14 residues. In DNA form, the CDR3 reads TGTGCCAGCAGTTACGACAGGGTGAACACTGAAGCTTTCTTT. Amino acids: CASSYDRVNTEAFF.

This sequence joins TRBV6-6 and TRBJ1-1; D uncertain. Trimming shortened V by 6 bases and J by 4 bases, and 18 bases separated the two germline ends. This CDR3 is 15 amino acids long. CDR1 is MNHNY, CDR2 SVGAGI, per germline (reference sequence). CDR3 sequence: CASSLSVGPPTEAFF. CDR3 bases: TGTGCCAGCAGCTTATCGGTCGGGCCCCCCACTGAAGCTTTCTTT.

This CDR3 reads CASRGGQIMNYGYTF. DNA of the CDR3: TGTGCCAGCAGGGGGGGACAGATCATGAACTATGGCTACACCTTC. J is TRBJ1-2 and V is TRBV28; 7 bases fit TRBD1. Trimming at V came to 6 bases and at J to 2 bases, leaving 9 bases not matched to a gene. Per germline, CDR1 MDHEN and CDR2 SYDVKM. The CDR3 covers 15 residues.

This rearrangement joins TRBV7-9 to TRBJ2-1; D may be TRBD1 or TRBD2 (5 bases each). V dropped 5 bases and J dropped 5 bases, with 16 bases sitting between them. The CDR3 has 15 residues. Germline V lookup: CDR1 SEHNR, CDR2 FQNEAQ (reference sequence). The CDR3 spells CASSPTRGVNNEQFF. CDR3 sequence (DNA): TGTGCCAGCAGCCCAACACGGGGCGTAAACAATGAGCAGTTCTTC.

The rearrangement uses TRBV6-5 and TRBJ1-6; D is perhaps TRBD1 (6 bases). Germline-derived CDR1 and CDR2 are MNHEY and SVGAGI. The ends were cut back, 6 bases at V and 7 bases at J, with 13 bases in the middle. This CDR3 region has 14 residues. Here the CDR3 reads CASSLTGNNSPLHF. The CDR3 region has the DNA TGTGCCAGCAGCCTGACAGGAAACAATTCACCCCTCCACTTT.

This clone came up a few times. The CDR3 coding sequence is TGTGCCAGCAGCTTGGTTGGGACTAGCCGGAATGAGCAGTTCTTC. Protein sequence: CASSLVGTSRNEQFF. V is TRBV5-4 and J is TRBJ2-1; 9 bases map to TRBD2. Germline CDR1 and CDR2: SGHNT and YYREEE (reference sequence). Trimming cost V 0 bases and J 7 bases; bases outside gene matches: 5. The CDR3 length is 15 residues. Using reference TRBV5-4 and TRBJ2-1 for the parts outside the CDR3, the full variable domain is ETGVTQSPTHLIKTRGQQVTLRCSSQSGHNTVSWYQQALGQGPQFIFQYYREEENGRGNFPPRFSGLQFPNYSSELNVNALELDDSALYLCASSLVGTSRNEQFFGPGTRLTVL.

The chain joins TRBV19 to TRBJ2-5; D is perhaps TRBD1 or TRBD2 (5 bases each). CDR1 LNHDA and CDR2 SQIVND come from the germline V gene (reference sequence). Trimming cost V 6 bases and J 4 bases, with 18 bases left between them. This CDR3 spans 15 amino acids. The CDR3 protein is CASRPGPIPGETQYF. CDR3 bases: TGTGCCAGTAGACCGGGACCCATCCCAGGAGAGACCCAGTACTTC.

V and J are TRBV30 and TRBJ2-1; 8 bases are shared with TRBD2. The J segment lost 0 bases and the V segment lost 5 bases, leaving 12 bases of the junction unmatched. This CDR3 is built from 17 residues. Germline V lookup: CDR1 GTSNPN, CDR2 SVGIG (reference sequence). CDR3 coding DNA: TGTGCCTGGGAGAACGGGAGGGCCGTCAGCTCCTACAATGAGCAGTTCTTC. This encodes CAWENGRAVSSYNEQFF.

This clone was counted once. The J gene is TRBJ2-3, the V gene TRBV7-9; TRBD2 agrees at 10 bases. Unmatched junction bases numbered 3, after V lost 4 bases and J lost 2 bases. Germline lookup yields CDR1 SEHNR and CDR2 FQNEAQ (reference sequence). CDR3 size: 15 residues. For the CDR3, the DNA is TGTGCCAGCAGCTCCACTAGCGGGGTCACAGATACGCAGTATTTT. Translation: CASSSTSGVTDTQYF. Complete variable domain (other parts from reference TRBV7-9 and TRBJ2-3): DTGVSQNPRHKITKRGQNVTFRCDPISEHNRLYWYRQTLGQGPEFLTYFQNEAQLEKSRLLSDRFSAERPKGSFSTLEIQRTEQGDSAMYLCASSSTSGVTDTQYFGPGTRLTVL.

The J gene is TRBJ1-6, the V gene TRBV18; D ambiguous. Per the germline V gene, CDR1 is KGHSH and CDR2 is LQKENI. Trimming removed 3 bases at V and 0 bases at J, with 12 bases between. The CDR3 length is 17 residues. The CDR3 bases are TGTGCCAGCTCACCCTCCCTCCAGAGCTCCTATAATTCACCCCTCCACTTT. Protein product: CASSPSLQSSYNSPLHF.

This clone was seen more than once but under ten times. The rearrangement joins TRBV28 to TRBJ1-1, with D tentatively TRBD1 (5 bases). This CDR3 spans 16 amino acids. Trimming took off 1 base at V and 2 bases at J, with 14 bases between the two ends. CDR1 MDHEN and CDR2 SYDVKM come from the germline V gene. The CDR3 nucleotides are TGTGCCAGCAGTTTATTGCTAGGGGCGGGAAACACTGAAGCTTTCTTT. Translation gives CASSLLLGAGNTEAFF.

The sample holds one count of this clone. The CDR3 region has the DNA TGTGCCAGTAGTATAGGCGCAGGGGCGAACTATGGCTACACCTTC. The encoded protein is CASSIGAGANYGYTF. This sequence joins TRBV19 and TRBJ1-2; tentative D call: TRBD1 (6 bases). Deletions cut 1 base from V and 2 bases from J, with 11 bases between. Germline V gene lookup returns CDR1 LNHDA and CDR2 SQIVND (reference sequence). The CDR3 totals 15 residues.

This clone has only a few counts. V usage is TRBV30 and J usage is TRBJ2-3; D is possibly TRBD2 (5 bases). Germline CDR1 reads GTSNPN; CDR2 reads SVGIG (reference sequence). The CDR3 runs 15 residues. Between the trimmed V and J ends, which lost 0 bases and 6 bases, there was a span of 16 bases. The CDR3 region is CAWSVERSRGDTQYF. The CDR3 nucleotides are TGTGCCTGGAGTGTGGAGCGGTCCCGCGGGGATACGCAGTATTTT.

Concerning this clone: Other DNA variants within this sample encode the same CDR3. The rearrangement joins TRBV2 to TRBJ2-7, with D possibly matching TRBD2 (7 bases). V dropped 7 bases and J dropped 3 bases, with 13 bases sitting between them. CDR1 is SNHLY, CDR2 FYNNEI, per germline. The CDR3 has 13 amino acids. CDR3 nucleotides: TGTGCCAGCAAGGGAGGGGGGGGCTACGAGCAGTACTTC. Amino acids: CASKGGGGYEQYF.

CDR3 coding DNA: TGTGCCAGCAGCTCCGGGGGCCTCTCCTACGAGCAGTACTTC. Protein product: CASSSGGLSYEQYF. This chain links TRBV6-5 with TRBJ2-7; the D gene could be TRBD1 or TRBD2 (6 bases each). From germline, CDR1 is MNHEY and CDR2 SVGAGI. Trimming took off 6 bases at V and 0 bases at J, with 12 bases between the two ends. The CDR3 is 14 residues long.

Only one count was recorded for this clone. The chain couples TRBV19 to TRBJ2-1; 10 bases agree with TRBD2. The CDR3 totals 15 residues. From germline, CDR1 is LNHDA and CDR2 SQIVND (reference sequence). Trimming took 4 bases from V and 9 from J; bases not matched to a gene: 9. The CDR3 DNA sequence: TGTGCCAGTAGTAGGACGGCTAGCGGGGGAGGTGAGCAGTTCTTC. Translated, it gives CASSRTASGGGEQFF. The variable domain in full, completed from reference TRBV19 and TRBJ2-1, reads DGGITQSPKYLFRKEGQNVTLSCEQNLNHDAMYWYRQDPGQGLRLIYYSQIVNDFQKGDIAEGYSVSREKKESFPLTVTSAQKNPTAFYLCASSRTASGGGEQFFGPGTRLTVL.

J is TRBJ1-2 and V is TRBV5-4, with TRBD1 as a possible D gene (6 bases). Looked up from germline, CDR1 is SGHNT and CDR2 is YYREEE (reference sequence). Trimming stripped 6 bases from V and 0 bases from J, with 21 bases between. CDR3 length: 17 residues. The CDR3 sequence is CASTSFRGGGPNYGYTF. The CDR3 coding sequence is TGTGCCAGCACCTCTTTCAGGGGAGGGGGACCTAACTATGGCTACACCTTC.

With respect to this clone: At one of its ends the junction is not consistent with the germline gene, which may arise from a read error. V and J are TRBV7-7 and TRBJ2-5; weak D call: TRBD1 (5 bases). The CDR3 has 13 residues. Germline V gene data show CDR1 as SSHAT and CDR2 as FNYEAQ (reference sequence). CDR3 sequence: CASSPGPQETQYF. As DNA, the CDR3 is TGTGCTAGCAGCCCAGGGCCCCAAGAGACCCAGTACTTC.

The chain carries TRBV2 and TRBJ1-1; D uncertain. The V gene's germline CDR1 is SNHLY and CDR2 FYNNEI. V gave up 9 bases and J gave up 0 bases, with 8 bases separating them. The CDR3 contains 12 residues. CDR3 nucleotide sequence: TGTGCCAGTCGAACAGTGAACACTGAAGCTTTCTTT. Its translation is CASRTVNTEAFF.

This chain's CDR3 is CASKGEANTEAFF. CDR3 nucleotides: TGTGCCAGCAAAGGGGAGGCGAACACTGAAGCTTTCTTT. V and J are TRBV18 and TRBJ1-1; weak D call: TRBD1 (5 bases). Germline V gene sequence: CDR1 KGHSH, CDR2 LQKENI. The V gene lost 8 bases and the J gene lost 1 base, with 11 bases spanning the gap. The CDR3 has 13 amino acids.

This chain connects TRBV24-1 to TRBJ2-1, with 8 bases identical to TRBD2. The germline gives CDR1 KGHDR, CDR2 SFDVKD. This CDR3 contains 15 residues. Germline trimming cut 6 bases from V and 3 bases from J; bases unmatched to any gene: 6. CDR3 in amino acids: CATSKAGAHYNEQFF. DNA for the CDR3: TGTGCCACCAGTAAAGCGGGGGCTCACTACAATGAGCAGTTCTTC.

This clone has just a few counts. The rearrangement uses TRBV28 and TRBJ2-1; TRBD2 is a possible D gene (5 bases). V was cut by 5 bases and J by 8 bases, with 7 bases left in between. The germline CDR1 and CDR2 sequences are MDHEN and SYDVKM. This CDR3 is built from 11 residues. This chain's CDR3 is CASSTRDEQFF. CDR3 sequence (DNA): TGTGCCAGCAGTACTAGGGATGAGCAGTTCTTC.